This T cell receptor beta chain was recovered during a study of post-analysis software for immune sequencing data. Findings of the study overall: Co-batched samples clustered tightly together by F measure. Patients carried several TRBV segments more frequently than controls did, and TRBV5-6, TRBV5-1 and TRBV20-1 were among them. Those with multiple sclerosis, the patient group, showed significantly lower normalized Chao1 diversity than controls.

On this clonotype: Its antigen is as yet unknown.

cDNA libraries for TCR beta contained unique molecular identifiers. TCRdb fed the PCR reads into MiXCR, producing one record per CDR3 protein. The sample shows some 690,000 distinct CDR3 sequences, 55% to 60% of them seen only once. The CDR3 is 20 residues long. V shed 0 bases, J shed 5 bases, and the junction held 16 bases outside the gene matches. Germline values: CDR1 MGHRA, CDR2 YSYEKL. The sequence came from a girl aged 2 to 9 with multiple sclerosis. Sequenced sample: blood. The chain employs TRBV4-1 and TRBJ2-1, with 10 positions matching TRBD2. Here the CDR3 DNA reads TGCGCCAGCAGCCAAGATCGTCTAGCGGGAGTATCTCTGGGGAACAATGAGCAGTTCTTC. Protein sequence: CASSQDRLAGVSLGNNEQFF.